Here is one T cell receptor (beta chain) with its context. Antigen: not known. A read error is possible here, since a much larger clone lies one base away. Primed by a sample-barcoded 5' primer and a J-beta primer mix, a second PCR proceeded for about 6 to 12 cycles. TCRdb processed the 5' RACE reads anew with MiXCR; each CDR3 protein has one entry. The table records more than 500,000 distinct CDR3 sequences, over 25% of them present only once. These data belong to a study of blood T cells in healthy people across ages. Extraction of total RNA produced a minimum of 5.5 micrograms from each sample. Findings of the study overall: Donor CMV status, an unknown factor, possibly confounded changes in expanded clonotypes.

The same data also contributed to another study, on T cells of mothers and their children. As that report states: Using 1.5 ug per 15 ul, all extracted RNA underwent cDNA synthesis. Some 2.7 million TCR beta reads per child versus over 9 million per mother.

This TCR derives from a boy between 2 and 15 years old in good health. The material sequenced was blood.

CDR3 coding DNA: TGTGCCGGCAGCCTTTTACCGGGACGCCTGGTAGGGACTGAAGCTTTCTTT. This codes for CAGSLLPGRLVGTEAFF. The V call is TRBV13, the J call TRBJ1-1, with D possibly TRBD1 on 5 matching bases. CDR1 is PRHDT and CDR2 is FYEKMQ in the germline V gene (reference sequence). The CDR3 loop spans 17 amino acids.